Reported below is one TCR beta chain. Its cognate antigen has yet to be identified. No base-level quality is on record; no much larger clone is a single base apart. This entry is derived from a study of control samples from healthy donors and cancer patients (dated by TCRdb to between 2020 and 2021). Library prep was done by the immunoSEQ multiplex PCR assay. Drawn from immuneACCESS, this table holds only the in-frame rearrangements with V and J called that TCRdb kept. Clones are partly lost; checked studies trace under half to an unresolved V gene and leave the rest unexplained. This sample gives 40,000 to 50,000 clones in total; approximately 94% of them show up just once. The leading ten clones occupy roughly a quarter of the sample. Ends trimmed: V by 4 bases, J by 4 bases; bases unmatched to a gene: 10. The CDR3 sequence holds 16 residues, the cysteine and phenylalanine included. Only the CDR3 region is kept as DNA, spanning 48 bases read in frame from base 1. Based on the germline V gene, the CDR1 and CDR2 sequences are SGHAT and FQNNGV.

This TCR derives from a man between 60 and 70 years old in good health. Sequenced input: blood. Here the chain combines TRBV11-2 and TRBJ2-5, with 9 bases in between that match TRBD1. At the DNA level, the sequence is TGTGCCAGCAGCTCGGGACAGGGAGGGTCTGGAGAGACCCAGTACTTC. It translates as CASSSGQGGSGETQYF.